This is a list of T cell receptor beta chains from one sample in a study of cytomegalovirus exposure and HLA in healthy donors. Sequenced by immunoSEQ multiplex PCR; TCRdb stores in-frame clones only, minus some. Of about 82,000 clones listed, 95% are singletons. The specimen sequenced was PBMCs. The receptors originated from a woman under 30 in good health and CMV-seronegative. CDR3s include the opening cysteine and the closing phenylalanine or tryptophan.

>TRBJ1-2|TRBV18
CASSPLQGSNYGYTF
>TRBJ1-5|TRBV18
CASSPPDRVAYQPQHF
>TRBJ2-3|TRBV6-1
CASSEAGTRYTQYF
>TRBJ2-1|TRBV7-8
CASSLPEARTEQFF
>TRBJ2-5|TRBV27
CASSSGLAGETQYF
>TRBJ2-3|TRBV19
CASSISVGGLAGGTQYF
>TRBJ1-4|TRBV7-8
CASSLGRRGEKLFF
>TRBJ1-1|TRBV6-5
CASSYSQGYEAFF
>TRBJ2-7|TRBV19
CASSITGQSYEQYF
>TRBJ1-4|TRBV13
CASSPGVTTNEKLFF
>TRBJ1-1|TRBV5-1
CASSSLPGQGLNTEAFF
>TRBJ2-6|TRBV30
CAWSGGSGANVLTF
>TRBJ2-7|TRBV28
CASSSSNGRAGEQYF
>TRBJ1-6|TRBV19
CASRTAGTANNSPLHF
>TRBJ1-1|TRBV6-5
CASSWDRGSEAFF
>TRBJ1-1|TRBV6-6
CASSSSGTGGTEAFF
>TRBJ2-7|TRBV4-2
CASSQEMLDEQYF
>TRBJ1-5|TRBV19
CASSMEGTPSNQPQHF
>TRBJ2-6|TRBV5-8
CASKGISGANVLTF
>TRBJ1-6|TRBV7-9
CASSAMGANSPLHF
>TRBJ2-7|TRBV7-6
CASTLGAGEFSEQYF
>TRBJ1-1|TRBV7-2
CASSLEPLRGAEAFF
>TRBJ2-5|TRBV2
CASKLQETQYF
>TRBJ1-2|TRBV6-1
CASSPGQGLGYTF
>TRBJ2-1|TRBV29-1
CSGDRGVDNEQFF
>TRBJ2-3|TRBV7-9
CASSLDRQGADTQYF
>TRBJ1-2|TRBV7-6
CASSLGTGNYGYTF
>TRBJ2-1|TRBV9
CASSVGGFYNEQFF
>TRBJ2-1|TRBV18
CASSPGRPGFHNEQFF
>TRBJ1-4|TRBV2
CASNRGVTNEKLFF
>TRBJ2-7|TRBV7-9
CASSSSSGSWNEQYF
>TRBJ2-7|TRBV7-6
CASSPGPGGTRSASGGSYEQYF